Listed below are T cell receptor beta chains from one sample, sequenced in a study of blood T cells in healthy people across ages. Each CDR3 protein is one row after TCRdb ran MiXCR on the 5' RACE reads. The sample lists around 1,500,000 distinct CDR3 sequences; roughly 40% were seen once. The sequencing sample was made of blood. Receptors originate from a woman aged 18-30 years in good health. Each CDR3 is given with its conserved first and last residue. D genes are given only for firm matches. Where a row states a size, it is once, few, many or the class of an expanded clone; other rows omit it.

V	D	size	J	length	DNA	CDR3
TRBV5-1	NA	NA	TRBJ2-6	17	TGCGCCAGCAGCTTGAGTGTGGCAGTCTCTGGGGCCAACGTCCTGACTTTC	CASSLSVAVSGANVLTF
TRBV2	NA	NA	TRBJ1-6	13	TGTGCCAGCCAGGGACGGGTTAATTCACCCCTCCACTTT	CASQGRVNSPLHF
TRBV4-1	NA	NA	TRBJ2-7	13	TGCGCCAGCCGCCAAGGGCAGGGGTACGAGCAGTACTTC	CASRQGQGYEQYF
TRBV20-1	NA	few	TRBJ2-7	12	TGCAGTGCTCCCGACAAATCCTACGAGCAGTACTTC	CSAPDKSYEQYF
TRBV6-6	NA	few	TRBJ2-5	14	TGTGCCAGCGGTCAGAGGGGCGGACAAGAGACCCGGTACTTC	CASGQRGGQETRYF
TRBV5-1	TRBD1	NA	TRBJ1-2	13	TGCGCCAGCAGCTGGGGACAGGGGGACGGCTACACCTTC	CASSWGQGDGYTF
TRBV2	TRBD1	NA	TRBJ1-2	14	TGTGCCAGCAGTGAAGGGCAGGGGGGCTGTGGCTACACCTTC	CASSEGQGGCGYTF
TRBV6-5	TRBD2	few	TRBJ2-7	13	TGTGCCAGCTCGGCTAGCGGGGAATACGAGCAGTACTTC	CASSASGEYEQYF
TRBV20-1	NA	NA	TRBJ2-1	15	TGCAGTGCTAGGGAGGTGATAGGATTCGGAGGTGAGCAGTTCTTC	CSAREVIGFGGEQFF
TRBV27	TRBD2	NA	TRBJ2-3	15	TGTGCCAGCAGTTTATCAGCGGGGGGGATGCATACGCAGTATTTT	CASSLSAGGMHTQYF
TRBV7-8	TRBD2	NA	TRBJ2-4	13	TGTGCCAGCAGTTCCCCAGGGAGGGACATTCAGTACTTC	CASSSPGRDIQYF
TRBV28	TRBD2	NA	TRBJ2-5	15	TGTGCCAGCAGTTCCTTAGCGGGGTACTCCAATGAGCAGTACTTC	CASSSLAGYSNEQYF
TRBV27	TRBD2	NA	TRBJ2-5	13	TGTTCCAGCAGGCCGGGGGGGCATGAGACCCAGTACTTC	CSSRPGGHETQYF
TRBV28	NA	NA	TRBJ2-7	11	TGTACCAGCAGCACAGGATCCGAGCAGTACTTC	CTSSTGSEQYF
TRBV2	NA	NA	TRBJ2-3	14	TGTGCCAGCACTTCTCTAGGAGGATCGGATACGCAGTATTTT	CASTSLGGSDTQYF
TRBV15	NA	NA	TRBJ2-7	15	TGTGCCACCAGCAACAACGGAGCTTTGGACTACGAGCAGTACTTC	CATSNNGALDYEQYF
TRBV5-1	NA	many	TRBJ1-2	14	TGTGCCAGCAGTTTGGAGGGGTCGAACTATGGCTACACCTTC	CASSLEGSNYGYTF
TRBV3-1	NA	NA	TRBJ2-5	17	TGTGCCAGCAGCCAACCCGAAACCGGGGTAGGAGGCGGTGAGCAGTACTTC	CASSQPETGVGGGEQYF
TRBV5-6	TRBD1	NA	TRBJ2-1	15	TGTGCCAGCAGCTCCGGGACAGGGGTCAGGGATGAGCAGTTCTTC	CASSSGTGVRDEQFF
TRBV20-1	TRBD2	few	TRBJ2-7	15	TGCAGTGCTACCTCACATAGCGGGAGTCACTACGAGCAGTACTTC	CSATSHSGSHYEQYF
TRBV7-8	TRBD2	NA	TRBJ2-3	15	TGTGCCAGCAGCCCTCTCAACGGGAGGACAGATACGCAGTATTTT	CASSPLNGRTDTQYF
TRBV3-1	NA	NA	TRBJ2-5	11	TGTGCCAGCAGCCATAGCCGTGAGCAGTACTTC	CASSHSREQYF
TRBV24-1	NA	NA	TRBJ1-5	16	TGTGCCACCAGGACGCGTGTGGGGCGGCTTTCTCAGCCCCAGCATTTT	CATRTRVGRLSQPQHF
TRBV20-1	NA	NA	TRBJ2-4	14	TGCAGTGCTAGAGTGGGGGGTGGACAAAACATTCAGTACTTC	CSARVGGGQNIQYF
TRBV6-6	TRBD2	NA	TRBJ2-7	16	TGTGCCAGCAGTTACTCTTACGGGAGGGCTTCCGGGGAGCAGTACTTC	CASSYSYGRASGEQYF
TRBV7-2	NA	few	TRBJ2-6	14	TGTGCCAGCAGCCGGTTGGCTGGGGCCAACGTCCTGACTTTC	CASSRLAGANVLTF
TRBV20-1	NA	NA	TRBJ2-7	15	TGCAGTGCTGGGGTTGGCGGGGGCCGGAACTACGAGCAGTACTTC	CSAGVGGGRNYEQYF
TRBV2	TRBD2	NA	TRBJ2-1	16	TGTGCCAGCGCAGAGATAGCGGGGGGCCGTGGCAATGAGCAGTTCTTC	CASAEIAGGRGNEQFF
TRBV2	NA	NA	TRBJ2-4	15	TGTGCCAGCAGCCTCGACAGATATTTTGGGGACATTCAGTACTTC	CASSLDRYFGDIQYF
TRBV25-1	NA	many	TRBJ2-7	14	TGTGCCAGCAGTGAATTGACTGGTTATGGCGAGCAGTACTTC	CASSELTGYGEQYF
TRBV7-2	NA	few	TRBJ1-1	14	TGTGCCAGCAGCTTAGTGTCGGTTGGCACTGAAGCTTTCTTT	CASSLVSVGTEAFF
TRBV28	NA	NA	TRBJ1-5	14	TGTGCCAGCAGTCCTGACGTGTCGGATCAGCCCCAGCATTTT	CASSPDVSDQPQHF
TRBV10-3	NA	NA	TRBJ2-7	15	TGTGCCATCAGTTACAGCGAGGAGCCCTACAATGAGCAGTACTTC	CAISYSEEPYNEQYF
TRBV29-1	NA	NA	TRBJ1-2	12	TGCAGCGTTGGTATAGGGGGAAGTGGCTACACCTTC	CSVGIGGSGYTF
TRBV9	NA	few	TRBJ2-1	15	TGTGCCAGCAGCGTATCCGGAAACTCCTACAATGAGCAGTTCTTC	CASSVSGNSYNEQFF